A single T cell receptor beta chain is shown here with its context. The sample comes from a study of blood T cell repertoires in COVID-19. The overall study: Sites in the United States, Italy and Spain provided acute and convalescent COVID-19 samples.

The germline gives CDR1 LGHDT, CDR2 YNNKEL (reference sequence). Deletions cut 4 bases from V and 4 bases from J, with 17 bases between. The CDR3 loop spans 16 amino acids. Data came from immunoSEQ multiplex PCR; TCRdb stores just in-frame clones and leaves some out. The sample carries about 210,000 clones, approximately 86% recorded once. The chain is built from TRBV3-1 (or the pseudogene TRBV3-2) and TRBJ1-5; D ambiguous. Sequences were obtained from peripheral blood. The source is a man between 18 and 35 years old with active or convalescent COVID-19. The CDR3 DNA reads TGTGCCAGCAGCCCCTCGCCGAGGGCGGGGAATCAGCCCCAGCATTTT. It is translated as CASSPSPRAGNQPQHF.